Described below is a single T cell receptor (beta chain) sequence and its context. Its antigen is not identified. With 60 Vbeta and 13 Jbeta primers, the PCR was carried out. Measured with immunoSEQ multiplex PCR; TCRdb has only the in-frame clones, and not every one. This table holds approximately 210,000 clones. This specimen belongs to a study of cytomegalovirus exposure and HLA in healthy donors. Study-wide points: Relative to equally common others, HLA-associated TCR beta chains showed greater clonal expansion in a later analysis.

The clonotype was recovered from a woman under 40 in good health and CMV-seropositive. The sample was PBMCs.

The CDR3 nucleotides read TGTGCCAGCACCCGGACTCCAGGCTACGAGCAGTACTTC. Translated: CASTRTPGYEQYF. The genes are TRBV2 and TRBJ2-5, with D possibly being TRBD2 (5 bases). Gene TRBJ2-7 matches the end of the DNA better, so the J call may be wrong. CDR3 length: 13 residues. Germline CDR1 SNHLY, CDR2 FYNNEI.